This TCR beta chain came from a study of tumor-infiltrating lymphocytes in localized non-small cell lung cancer. This table comes from immunoSEQ multiplex PCR, and its TCRdb copy is limited to in-frame clones, with some not included. The sample shows about 12,000 clones, 60% to 85% of them seen only once. V lost 1 base and J lost 1, with 8 bases in between. CDR3 length equals 14 residues. CDR1 and CDR2 (germline): SGHVS, FNYEAQ. The specimen was lung tumor tissue. The chain is built from TRBV7-6 and TRBJ2-7, with D uncertain. The source of this sequence is a human donor with non-small cell lung cancer. Written as DNA, the CDR3 is TGTGCCAGCAGCTTAGGTGCCAGATCCTACGAGCAGTACTTC. The encoded protein is CASSLGARSYEQYF.